These T cell receptor beta chains were read from a single sample in a study of blood T cell repertoires in COVID-19. This table comes from immunoSEQ multiplex PCR, and its TCRdb copy is limited to in-frame clones, with some not included. The table has 200,000 to 250,000 clones, 70% to 90% seen once. Sequencing was performed on peripheral blood. These receptors originate from a man aged 25-40 years with COVID-19, enrolled during active disease. Each CDR3 is given without its conserved first and last residue.

J gene | V gene | CDR3 protein
TRBJ2-7 | TRBV4-2 | ASSPQGYEQY
TRBJ2-3 | TRBV2 | ASSASSGGADTQY
TRBJ1-5 | TRBV10-3 | AIGDRQPQH
TRBJ1-5 | TRBV7-8 | ASSEYSAPSNQPQH
TRBJ1-1 | TRBV19 | ASSVQINTEAF
TRBJ2-5 | TRBV5-1 | ASSTTGAQGETQY
TRBJ2-3 | TRBV5-4 | ASSSQGMIADTQY
TRBJ2-5 | TRBV5-6 | ASSSQGLAGAETQY
TRBJ2-1 | TRBV11-2 | ASSFAGGASEQF
TRBJ1-1 | TRBV19 | ASSLRGLANTEAF
TRBJ2-7 | TRBV10-1 | ASPPCGTSCPYEQY
TRBJ2-1 | TRBV9 | ASSGGTSGFRSYNEQF
TRBJ2-1 | TRBV29-1 | SVPRGAFEQF
TRBJ1-1 | TRBV3-1/TRBV3-2 | ASSQQGRSEAF
TRBJ2-3 | TRBV27 | ASSLYDPTADTQY
TRBJ2-1 | TRBV24-1 | ATSDNSGLLYNEQF
TRBJ2-7 | TRBV5-1 | ASSLAGVGYEQY
TRBJ2-7 | TRBV6-6 | ASSYGGASSYEQY
TRBJ1-3 | TRBV18 | ASSPEGGTSGNTIY
TRBJ2-1 | TRBV6-2/TRBV6-3 | ASSPLAGGRNEQF
TRBJ1-2 | TRBV9 | ASSVGGTGAFYGYT
TRBJ2-1 | TRBV18 | ASSPGHPGANEQF
TRBJ1-2 | TRBV6-5 | ASSTGQGAWIYT
TRBJ1-2 | TRBV28 | ASSLNFGGGYT
TRBJ2-1 | TRBV5-1 | ASSWRQGNLYNEQF
TRBJ1-2 | TRBV6-5 | ASTDGGGWGYT
TRBJ2-1 | TRBV5-1 | ASSWDYQFADEQF
TRBJ2-1 | TRBV28 | ASRPGTSGPNEQF
TRBJ2-7 | TRBV6-2/TRBV6-3 | ASSRDSYEQY
TRBJ1-2 | TRBV7-2 | ASSQNTGADGYT
TRBJ1-1 | TRBV5-4 | ASSWDRGNTEAF
TRBJ1-2 | TRBV5-1 | ASSLGGAMDRPTNYGYT
TRBJ2-1 | TRBV9 | ASSVGTSGSRNEQF
TRBJ1-2 | TRBV27 | ASSLLPQQTRDRINYGYT
TRBJ2-3 | TRBV5-1 | ASSRTDRTRGDTQY
TRBJ2-1 | TRBV28 | ASSLPNRGVVEQF